The T cell receptor (beta chain) under discussion was sequenced for a study of OX40 agonist ivuxolimab in advanced cancers. Regarding the study as a whole: Partial responders at 0.1-3.0 mg/kg had among the lowest clonal expansion. Expanded peripheral T cells had an undetermined antigen specificity. Average numbers of expanded clones were greater in CD8+ T cells than in CD4+.

Comments on this clone: Its matching antigen is unknown.

Sequencing used immunoSEQ multiplex PCR; TCRdb keeps in-frame clones, though not all of them. Of some 60,000 clones in the sample, about 90% were seen once. This CDR3 contains 13 residues. V lost 1 base and J 2 bases, leaving 8 bases between the germline ends. Looked up from germline, CDR1 is GTSNPN and CDR2 is SVGIG (reference sequence). This receptor was taken from an adult with an advanced solid tumor such as melanoma, head and neck, liver or kidney cancer. The material sequenced was CD4+ or CD8+ T cells sorted from blood, taken in a trial of the OX40 agonist ivuxolimab. This chain joins TRBV30 and TRBJ1-2; D possibly corresponds to TRBD1 (6 bases). The CDR3 nucleotides read TGTGCCTGGAGTGCAACAGGGAACTATGGCTACACCTTC. Translating it yields CAWSATGNYGYTF.